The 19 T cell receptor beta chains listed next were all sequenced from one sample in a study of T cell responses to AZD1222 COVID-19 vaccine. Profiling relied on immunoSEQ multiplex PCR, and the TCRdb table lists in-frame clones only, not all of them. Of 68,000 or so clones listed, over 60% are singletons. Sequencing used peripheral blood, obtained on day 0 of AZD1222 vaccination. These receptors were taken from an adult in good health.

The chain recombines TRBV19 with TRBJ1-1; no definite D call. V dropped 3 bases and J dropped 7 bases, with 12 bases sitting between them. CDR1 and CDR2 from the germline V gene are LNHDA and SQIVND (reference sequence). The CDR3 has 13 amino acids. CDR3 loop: CASSITGSNEAFF. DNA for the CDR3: TGTGCCAGTAGTATCACCGGAAGCAATGAAGCTTTCTTT.

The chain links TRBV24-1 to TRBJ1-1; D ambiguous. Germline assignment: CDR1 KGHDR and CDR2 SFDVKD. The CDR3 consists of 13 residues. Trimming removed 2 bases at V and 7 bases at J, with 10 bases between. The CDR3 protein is CATSDSSGLEAFF. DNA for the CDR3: TGTGCCACCAGTGATTCCAGCGGTCTTGAAGCTTTCTTT.

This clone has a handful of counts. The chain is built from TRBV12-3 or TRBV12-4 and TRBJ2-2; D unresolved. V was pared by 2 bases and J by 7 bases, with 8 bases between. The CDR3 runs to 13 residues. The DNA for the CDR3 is TGTGCCAGCAGTTTATGGGGTGACGGGGAGCTGTTTTTT. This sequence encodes CASSLWGDGELFF.

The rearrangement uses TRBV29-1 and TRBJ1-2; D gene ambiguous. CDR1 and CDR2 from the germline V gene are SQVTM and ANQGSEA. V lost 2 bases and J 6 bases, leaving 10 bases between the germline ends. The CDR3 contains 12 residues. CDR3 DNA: TGCAGCGTTGAAAGGAGGACTGATGGCTACACCTTC. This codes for CSVERRTDGYTF.

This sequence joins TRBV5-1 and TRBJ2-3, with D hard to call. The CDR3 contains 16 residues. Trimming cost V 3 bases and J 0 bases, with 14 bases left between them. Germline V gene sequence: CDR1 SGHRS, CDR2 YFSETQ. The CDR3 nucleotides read TGCGCCAGCAGCTCACGCGACTCCTCTAGCACAGATACGCAGTATTTT. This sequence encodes CASSSRDSSSTDTQYF.

This CDR3 reads CASSLAGRGHRGYGYTF. The CDR3 DNA sequence: TGTGCCAGCAGCTTAGCCGGACGAGGACATAGGGGATATGGCTACACCTTC. This rearrangement joins TRBV11-1 to TRBJ1-2; perhaps TRBD1 as D (5 bases). The CDR3 consists of 17 residues. V shed 0 bases and J shed 5 bases, with 19 bases lying between them. Germline assignment: CDR1 SGHAT and CDR2 FQDESV (reference sequence). Variable domain in full (rest from reference TRBV11-1 and TRBJ1-2): EAEVAQSPRYKITEKSQAVAFWCDPISGHATLYWYRQILGQGPELLVQFQDESVVDDSQLPKDRFSAERLKGVDSTLKIQPAELGDSAMYLCASSLAGRGHRGYGYTFGSGTRLTVV.

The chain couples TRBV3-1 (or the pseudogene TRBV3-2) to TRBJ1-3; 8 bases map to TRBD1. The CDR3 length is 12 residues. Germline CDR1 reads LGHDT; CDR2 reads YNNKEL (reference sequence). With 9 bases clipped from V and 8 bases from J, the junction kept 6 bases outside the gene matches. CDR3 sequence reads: CASGDRRDTIYF. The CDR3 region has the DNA TGTGCCAGTGGGGACAGGAGGGACACCATATATTTT.

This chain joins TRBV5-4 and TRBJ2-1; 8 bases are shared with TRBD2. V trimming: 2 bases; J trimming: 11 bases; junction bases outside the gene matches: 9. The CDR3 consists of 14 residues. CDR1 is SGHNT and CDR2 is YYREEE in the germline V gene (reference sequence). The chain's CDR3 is CASSFVGTGGKQFF. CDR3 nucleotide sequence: TGTGCCAGCAGCTTCGTCGGTACGGGGGGGAAGCAGTTCTTC.

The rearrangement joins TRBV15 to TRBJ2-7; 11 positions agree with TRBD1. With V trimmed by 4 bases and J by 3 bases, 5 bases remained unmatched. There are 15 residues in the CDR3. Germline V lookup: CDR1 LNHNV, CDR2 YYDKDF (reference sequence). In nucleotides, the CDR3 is TGTGCCACCAGCAATTGGGACAGGGGGGTCTACGAGCAGTACTTC. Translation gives CATSNWDRGVYEQYF.

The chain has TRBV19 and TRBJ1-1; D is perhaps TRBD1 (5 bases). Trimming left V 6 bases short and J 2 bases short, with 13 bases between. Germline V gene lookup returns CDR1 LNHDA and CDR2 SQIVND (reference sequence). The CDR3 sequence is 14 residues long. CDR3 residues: CASSLRERNTEAFF. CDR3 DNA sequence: TGTGCCAGTAGCCTCAGGGAGAGAAACACTGAAGCTTTCTTT.

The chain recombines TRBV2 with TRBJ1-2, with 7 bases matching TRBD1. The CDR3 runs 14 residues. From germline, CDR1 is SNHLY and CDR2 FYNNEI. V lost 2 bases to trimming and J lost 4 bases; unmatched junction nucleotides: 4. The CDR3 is CASSEQTGSYGYTF. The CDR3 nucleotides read TGTGCCAGCAGTGAACAGACAGGGTCCTATGGCTACACCTTC.

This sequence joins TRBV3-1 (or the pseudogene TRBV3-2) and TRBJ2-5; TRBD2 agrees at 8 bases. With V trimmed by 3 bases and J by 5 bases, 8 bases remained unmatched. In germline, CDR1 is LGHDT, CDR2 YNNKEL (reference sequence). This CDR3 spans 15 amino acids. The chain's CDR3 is CASSQATGGRETQYF. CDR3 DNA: TGTGCCAGCAGCCAGGCGACGGGGGGGCGGGAGACCCAGTACTTC.

The CDR3 DNA is TGTGCCAGCAGCCCCCAGGGGTACACTGAAGCTTTCTTT. This encodes CASSPQGYTEAFF. This chain uses TRBV3-1 (or the pseudogene TRBV3-2) with TRBJ1-1, with D tentatively TRBD1 (6 bases). This CDR3 region has 13 residues. V was pared by 4 bases and J by 3 bases, with 9 bases between. Germline lookup yields CDR1 LGHDT and CDR2 YNNKEL (reference sequence).

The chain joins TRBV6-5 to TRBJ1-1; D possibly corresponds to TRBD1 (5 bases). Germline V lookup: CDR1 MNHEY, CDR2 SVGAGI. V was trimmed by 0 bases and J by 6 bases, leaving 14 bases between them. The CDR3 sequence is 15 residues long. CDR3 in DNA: TGTGCCAGCAGTTACTCAAAGGGGCGCGCCCCTGAAGCTTTCTTT. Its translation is CASSYSKGRAPEAFF.

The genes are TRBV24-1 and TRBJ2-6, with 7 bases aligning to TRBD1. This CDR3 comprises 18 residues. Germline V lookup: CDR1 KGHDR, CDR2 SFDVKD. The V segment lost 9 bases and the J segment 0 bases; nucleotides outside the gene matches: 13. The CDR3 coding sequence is TGTGCCACCCACCCCAGGGGGAAGGGGGTCTCTGGGGCCAACGTCCTGACTTTC. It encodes CATHPRGKGVSGANVLTF.

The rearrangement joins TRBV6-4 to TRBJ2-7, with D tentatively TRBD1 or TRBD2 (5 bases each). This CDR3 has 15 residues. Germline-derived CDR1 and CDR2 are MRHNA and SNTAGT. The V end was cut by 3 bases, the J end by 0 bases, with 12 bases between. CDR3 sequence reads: CASSEEVGDSYEQYF. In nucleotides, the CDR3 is TGTGCCAGCAGTGAGGAGGTAGGGGACTCCTACGAGCAGTACTTC.

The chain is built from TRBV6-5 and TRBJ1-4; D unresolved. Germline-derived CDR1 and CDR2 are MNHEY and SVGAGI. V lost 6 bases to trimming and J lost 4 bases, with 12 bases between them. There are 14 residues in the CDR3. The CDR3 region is CASRPRWGNEKLFF. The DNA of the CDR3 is TGTGCCAGCAGACCACGGTGGGGTAATGAAAAACTGTTTTTT.

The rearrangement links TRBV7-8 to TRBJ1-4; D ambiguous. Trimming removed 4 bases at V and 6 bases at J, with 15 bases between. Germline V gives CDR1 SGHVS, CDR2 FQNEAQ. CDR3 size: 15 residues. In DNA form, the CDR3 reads TGTGCCAGCAGCTCCGGGTCGGGGTGGGATGAAAAACTGTTTTTT. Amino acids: CASSSGSGWDEKLFF. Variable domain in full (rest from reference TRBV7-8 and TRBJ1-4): GAGVSQSPRYKVAKRGQDVALRCDPISGHVSLFWYQQALGQGPEFLTYFQNEAQLDKSGLPSDRFFAERPEGSVSTLKIQRTQQEDSAVYLCASSSGSGWDEKLFFGSGTQLSVL.

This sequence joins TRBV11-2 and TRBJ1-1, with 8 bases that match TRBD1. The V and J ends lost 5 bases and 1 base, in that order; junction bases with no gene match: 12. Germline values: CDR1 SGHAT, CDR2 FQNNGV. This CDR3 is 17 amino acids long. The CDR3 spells CASSQVGQGVTNTEAFF. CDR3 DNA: TGTGCCAGCAGCCAAGTAGGACAGGGCGTTACGAACACTGAAGCTTTCTTT. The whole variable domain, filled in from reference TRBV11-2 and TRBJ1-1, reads EAGVAQSPRYKIIEKRQSVAFWCNPISGHATLYWYQQILGQGPKLLIQFQNNGVVDDSQLPKDRFSAERLKGVDSTLKIQPAKLEDSAVYLCASSQVGQGVTNTEAFFGQGTRLTVV.